This T cell receptor (beta chain) was captured in a study of regulatory T cells in long-lasting Graves disease. The CDR3 loop spans 14 amino acids. This sample's time point: newly diagnosed GD, antithyroid drugs for less than 3 months. Extracted RNA from PBMCs served as the source of the TCR library. Both iRepertoire HTBI primers and Arm-PCR of CDR3 regions were used to build the TCR beta libraries. TCRdb redid the calling of the multiplex PCR reads with MiXCR, one entry per CDR3 protein. The data contain approximately 560,000 distinct CDR3 sequences, 15% to 20% of them singletons. About this clonotype itself: One end of the junction is discordant with germline, which a read error may explain.

These records were also assigned to another study, of T cells in Graves' hyperthyroidism and ophthalmopathy. That study reports: Using the HTBI primer set, a first-round RT-PCR was run on the TCR CDR3.

This specimen was peripheral blood mononuclear cells (PBMCs), taken at new diagnosis, from a patient treated with antithyroid drugs. This receptor was obtained from a man between 18 and 29 years old with Graves disease. The chain is built from TRBV12-3 or TRBV12-4 and TRBJ2-1, with 10 positions matching TRBD2. CDR3 residues: CASSLGAGGGEQFF. DNA of the CDR3: TGTGCCAGCAGCTTAGGAGCGGGGGGGGGGGAGCAGTTCTTC.